The T cell receptor beta chain described here comes from a study of T-cell reconstitution after alpha-beta-depleted transplantation in children. This clonotype was counted a few times. The authors prepared the TCRbeta library with unique molecular identifiers. TCRdb called the PCR reads again in MiXCR, with one record for every CDR3 protein. The sample lists hundreds of thousands of distinct CDR3 sequences, approximately 9.5% seen once, with approximately 5.9% in the top ten. The sequence came from a human donor who donated a stem cell graft to a child with acute lymphoblastic leukemia. The sequencing here drew on PBMCs from the stem cell graft donor, taken from the stem cell graft.

The CDR3 DNA reads TGTGCCAGCAGCTTGGGACTTTCCCGACTAGCGGGGGGGAAAAAAACCGGGGAGCTGTTTTTT. Translation gives CASSLGLSRLAGGKKTGELFF. The rearrangement joins TRBV7-8 to TRBJ2-2, with 14 bases lining up with TRBD2. The germline V gene encodes CDR1 SGHVS and CDR2 FQNEAQ. The J segment lost 5 bases and the V segment lost 3 bases, leaving 17 bases of the junction unmatched. This CDR3 has 21 residues.